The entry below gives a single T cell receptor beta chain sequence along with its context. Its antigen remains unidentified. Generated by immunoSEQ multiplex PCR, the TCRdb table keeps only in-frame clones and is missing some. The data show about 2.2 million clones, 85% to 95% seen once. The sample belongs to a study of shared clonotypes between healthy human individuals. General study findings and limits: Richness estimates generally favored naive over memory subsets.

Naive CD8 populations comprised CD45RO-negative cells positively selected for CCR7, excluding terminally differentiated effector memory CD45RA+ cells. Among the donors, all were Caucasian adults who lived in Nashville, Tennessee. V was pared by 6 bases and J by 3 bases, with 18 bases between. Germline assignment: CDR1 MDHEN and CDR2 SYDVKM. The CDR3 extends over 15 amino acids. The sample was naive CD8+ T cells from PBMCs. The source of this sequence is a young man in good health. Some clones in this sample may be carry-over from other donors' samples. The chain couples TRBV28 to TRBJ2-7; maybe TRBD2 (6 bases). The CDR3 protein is CASRLGPEGIYEQYF. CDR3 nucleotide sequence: TGTGCCAGCAGGTTAGGTCCGGAGGGGATCTACGAGCAGTACTTC.